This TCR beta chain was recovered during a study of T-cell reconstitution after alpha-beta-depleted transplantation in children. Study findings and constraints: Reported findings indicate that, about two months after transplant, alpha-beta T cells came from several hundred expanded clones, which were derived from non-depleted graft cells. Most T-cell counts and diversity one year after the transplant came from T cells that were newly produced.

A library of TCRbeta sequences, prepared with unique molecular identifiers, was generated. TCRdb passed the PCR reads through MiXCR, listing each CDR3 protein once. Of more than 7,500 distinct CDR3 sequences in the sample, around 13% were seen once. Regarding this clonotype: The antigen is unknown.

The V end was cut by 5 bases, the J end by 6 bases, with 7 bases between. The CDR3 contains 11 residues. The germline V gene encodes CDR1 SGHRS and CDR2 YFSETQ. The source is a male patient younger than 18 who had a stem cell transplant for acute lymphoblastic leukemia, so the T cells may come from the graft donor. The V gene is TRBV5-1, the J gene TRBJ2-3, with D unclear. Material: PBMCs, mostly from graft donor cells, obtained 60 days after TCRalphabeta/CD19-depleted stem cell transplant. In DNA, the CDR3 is TGCGCCAGCAGAGGTCTGGATACGCAGTATTTT. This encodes CASRGLDTQYF.